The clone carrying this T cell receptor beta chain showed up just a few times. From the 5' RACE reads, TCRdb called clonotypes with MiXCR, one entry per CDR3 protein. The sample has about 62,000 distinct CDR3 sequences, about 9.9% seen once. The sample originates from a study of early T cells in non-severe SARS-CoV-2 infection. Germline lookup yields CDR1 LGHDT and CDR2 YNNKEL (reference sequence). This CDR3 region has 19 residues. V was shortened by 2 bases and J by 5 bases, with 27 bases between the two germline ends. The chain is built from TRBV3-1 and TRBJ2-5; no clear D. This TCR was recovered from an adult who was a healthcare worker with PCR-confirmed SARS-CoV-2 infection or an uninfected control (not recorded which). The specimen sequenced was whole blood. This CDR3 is CASSQRTTRQVEGRETQYF. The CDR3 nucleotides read TGTGCCAGCAGCCAAAGAACCACTCGTCAGGTAGAAGGGCGGGAGACCCAGTACTTC.